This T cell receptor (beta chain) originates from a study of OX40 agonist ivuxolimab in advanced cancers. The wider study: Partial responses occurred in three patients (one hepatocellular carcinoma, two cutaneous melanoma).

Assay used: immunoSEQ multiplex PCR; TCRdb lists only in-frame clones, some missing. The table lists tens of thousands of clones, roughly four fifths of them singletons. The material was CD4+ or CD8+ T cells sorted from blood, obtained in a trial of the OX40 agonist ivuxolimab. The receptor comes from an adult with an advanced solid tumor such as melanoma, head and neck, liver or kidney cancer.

CDR3 protein: CASSLDARGGDGYTF. CDR3 in DNA: TGTGCCAGCAGCTTGGACGCCAGGGGAGGCGATGGCTACACCTTC. This chain links TRBV5-4 with TRBJ1-2; maybe TRBD1 (6 bases). The germline gives CDR1 SGHNT, CDR2 YYREEE (reference sequence). V lost 0 bases to trimming and J lost 6 bases, with 15 bases between them. The CDR3 extends over 15 amino acids.